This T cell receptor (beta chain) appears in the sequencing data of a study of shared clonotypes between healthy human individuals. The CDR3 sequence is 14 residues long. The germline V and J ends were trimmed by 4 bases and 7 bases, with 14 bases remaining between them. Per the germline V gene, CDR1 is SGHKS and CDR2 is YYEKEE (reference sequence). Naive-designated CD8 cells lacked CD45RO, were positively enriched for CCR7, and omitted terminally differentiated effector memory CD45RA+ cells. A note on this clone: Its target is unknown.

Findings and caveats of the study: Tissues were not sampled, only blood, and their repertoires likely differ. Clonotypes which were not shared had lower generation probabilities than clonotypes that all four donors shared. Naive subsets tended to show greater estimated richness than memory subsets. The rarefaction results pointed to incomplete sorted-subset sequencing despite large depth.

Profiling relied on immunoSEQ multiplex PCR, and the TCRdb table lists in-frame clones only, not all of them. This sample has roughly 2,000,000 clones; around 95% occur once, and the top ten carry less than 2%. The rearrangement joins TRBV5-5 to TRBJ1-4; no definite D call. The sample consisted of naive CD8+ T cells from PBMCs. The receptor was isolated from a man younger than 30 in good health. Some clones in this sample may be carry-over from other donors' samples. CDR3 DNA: TGTGCCAGCAGCGCCGACATGGGCCTTGAAAAACTGTTTTTT. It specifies CASSADMGLEKLFF.